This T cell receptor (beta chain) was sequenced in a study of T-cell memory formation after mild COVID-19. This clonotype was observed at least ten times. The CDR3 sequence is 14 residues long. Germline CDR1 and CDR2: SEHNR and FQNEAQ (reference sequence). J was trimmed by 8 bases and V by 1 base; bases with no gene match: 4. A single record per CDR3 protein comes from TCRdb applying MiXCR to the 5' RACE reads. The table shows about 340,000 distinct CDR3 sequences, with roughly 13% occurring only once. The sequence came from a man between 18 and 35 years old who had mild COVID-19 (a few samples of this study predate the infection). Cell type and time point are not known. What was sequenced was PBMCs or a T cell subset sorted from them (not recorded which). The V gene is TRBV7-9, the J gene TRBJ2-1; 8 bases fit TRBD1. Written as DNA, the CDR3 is TGTGCCAGCAGCTTAGTGGACAGGGTGGATGAGCAGTTCTTC. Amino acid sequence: CASSLVDRVDEQFF.